The text below deals with one TCR beta chain. Its binding antigen is unknown. Base qualities are missing; no much larger clone stands one base away. Library creation used the immunoSEQ multiplex PCR assay. Held by TCRdb, this immuneACCESS table contains in-frame sequences only and omits some clones. Under half of the omission traces to an unresolved V gene where checked; the cause of the rest is unknown. Present in this sample are about 10,000 clones, roughly 65% of which were seen just once. 13% to 15% of the sample lies in the top ten. Between the V and J ends, shortened by 6 bases and 10 bases respectively, the junction contains 21 bases. Including the terminal cysteine and phenylalanine, the CDR3 comprises 14 residues. The entry retains the CDR3 DNA only, 42 bases that are in frame from base 1. Looking up the germline V gene yields CDR1 SNHLY and CDR2 FYNNEI. Repertoires were sampled repeatedly over the course of chemoradiotherapy, so clonal expansion could be followed in the tumor microenvironment.

The data were obtained in a study of chemoradiotherapy in HPV16-positive cancers (dated by TCRdb to between 2021 and 2024). Turning to the overall study: Candidate HPV-specific T-cell clones and common TCR motifs were defined by functional T-cell assays performed on cells from a couple of HPV16-positive patients. The study set out to ask whether T-cell immunity against the HPV oncoproteins E6 and E7 changes over the course of chemoradiotherapy and whether that immunity affects survival. The candidate HPV-specific TCRs and motifs were then tracked in TCR repertoires from around 93 patients with HPV-related cancers.

What the work shows at the level of the full study, not this receptor alone: Expansion of candidate HPV-specific clones and E7-related TCR motifs was observed in the tumor microenvironment during treatment, whereas no such expansion was observed for non-HPV-specific T cells. The functional definition of HPV-specific T cells came from only a couple of HPV16-positive patients, and the survival association was reported for HPV16-positive patients. In HPV16-positive patients, expansion of HPV-responsive T cells during chemoradiotherapy was associated with improved recurrence-free survival.

This chain is built from TRBV2 and TRBJ1-1; a tentative D match to TRBD1 spans 5 bases. The sample was taken from a patient who underwent chemoradiotherapy. This receptor was identified in a human donor with HPV-associated anogenital cancer. The CDR3 region reads CASRETGTGIGAFF. Here is the DNA: TGTGCCAGCAGAGAAACCGGGACGGGGATAGGAGCTTTCTTT.